This TCR beta chain was captured by sequencing in a study of T cell changes during pregnancy in multiple sclerosis. CDR1 is KGHSH and CDR2 is LQKENI in the germline V gene. There are 15 residues in the CDR3. After removal of 6 bases from V and 3 bases from J, the junction contained 10 bases not matched to a gene. This table comes from immunoSEQ multiplex PCR, and its TCRdb copy is limited to in-frame clones, with some not included. The data hold about 64,000 clones, with 95% to 97% observed a single time. Sequenced here: CD8+ T cells from peripheral blood mononuclear cells, sampled after pregnancy. The chain recombines TRBV18 with TRBJ1-1, with 7 bases that match TRBD1. This sequence was found in a female donor with multiple sclerosis, enrolled in a pregnancy study. In nucleotides, the CDR3 is TGTGCCAGCTCGCAGCAGCAGGGGGTAGACACTGAAGCTTTCTTT. It translates to CASSQQQGVDTEAFF.